These 32 T cell receptor beta chains were all obtained from the same sample, sequenced in a study of cytomegalovirus exposure and HLA in healthy donors. Researchers ran the PCR with 60 Vbeta and 13 Jbeta primers. Sequenced by immunoSEQ multiplex PCR; TCRdb stores in-frame clones only, minus some. The specimen's table records about 170,000 clones. The sequenced sample consisted of PBMCs. The receptor set was obtained from a woman aged 18-30 years in good health and CMV-seropositive.

The V gene is TRBV7-9, the J gene TRBJ1-1; D is perhaps TRBD1 (6 bases). This CDR3 contains 16 residues. Germline loops: CDR1 SEHNR, CDR2 FQNEAQ (reference sequence). Trimming cost V 4 bases and J 1 base, with 16 bases left between them. Written as DNA, the CDR3 is TGTGCCAGCAGCTCGAGAGGCGCAGGGGAGAACACTGAAGCTTTCTTT. Translation gives CASSSRGAGENTEAFF.

The chain is built from TRBV10-3 and TRBJ2-2; 7 nucleotides align to TRBD2. CDR1 and CDR2 (germline): ENHRY, SYGVKD. The V gene end was trimmed by 5 bases and the J gene end by 3 bases; junction bases not matched to a gene: 3. This CDR3 contains 14 residues. CDR3 coding DNA: TGTGCCATCAGTCGGGGGGTCGACACCGGGGAGCTGTTTTTT. It specifies CAISRGVDTGELFF.

CDR3 sequence reads: CASTPVSGNTIYF. CDR3 coding DNA: TGTGCCAGCACTCCGGTATCTGGAAACACCATATATTTT. This chain joins TRBV6-1 and TRBJ1-3; no clear D. V was trimmed by 7 bases and J by 1 base, leaving 8 bases between them. The CDR3 totals 13 residues. CDR1 and CDR2 from the germline V gene are MNHNS and SASEGT.

The CDR3 coding sequence is TGTGCCAGCTCACTATGGGACAGTACTAACTATGGCTACACCTTC. Encoded protein: CASSLWDSTNYGYTF. This rearrangement joins TRBV18 to TRBJ1-2; 7 bases align to TRBD1. CDR1 and CDR2 from the germline V gene are KGHSH and LQKENI. CDR3 length: 15 amino acids. The trim removed 4 bases at V and 0 bases at J, leaving 5 bases unmatched.

The J gene is TRBJ1-6, the V gene TRBV7-9, with D possibly matching TRBD1 (5 bases). Germline CDR1 and CDR2: SEHNR and FQNEAQ (reference sequence). V lost 5 bases and J 19 bases, leaving 15 bases between the germline ends. The CDR3 runs to 11 residues. CDR3 in DNA: TGTGCCAGCAGCGAACTCGGGGGGTTTCACTTT. Protein sequence: CASSELGGFHF.

The rearrangement links TRBV5-1 to TRBJ2-5; TRBD2 agrees at 11 bases. The germline V gene has CDR1 SGHRS and CDR2 YFSETQ. The CDR3 totals 18 residues. Trimming at V came to 0 bases and at J to 3 bases, leaving 10 bases not matched to a gene. The CDR3 protein is CASSLVLAGGAGEETQYF. For the CDR3, the DNA is TGCGCCAGCAGCTTGGTTCTAGCGGGGGGCGCGGGTGAAGAGACCCAGTACTTC.

The chain is built from TRBV15 and TRBJ2-6; D is perhaps TRBD1 (5 bases). There are 18 residues in the CDR3. The germline V gene has CDR1 LNHNV and CDR2 YYDKDF (reference sequence). Trimming pared 0 bases from V and 0 bases from J, leaving 12 bases between. CDR3 coding DNA: TGTGCCACCAGCAGAGATATCAGGGTAAACTCTGGGGCCAACGTCCTGACTTTC. Amino acid sequence: CATSRDIRVNSGANVLTF.

The rearrangement uses TRBV6-5 and TRBJ1-4, with D maybe TRBD1 (5 bases). The V gene lost 6 bases and the J gene lost 8 bases, with 13 bases spanning the gap. Germline V gene sequence: CDR1 MNHEY, CDR2 SVGAGI. The CDR3 is 13 residues long. The CDR3 DNA is TGTGCCAGCAGAGCTCAGGGAAGCGAAAAACTGTTTTTT. Its protein product is CASRAQGSEKLFF.

The chain carries TRBV5-1 and TRBJ1-3; D uncertain. The germline V gene has CDR1 SGHRS and CDR2 YFSETQ. The CDR3 covers 16 residues. The V end lost 4 bases, the J end lost 4 bases, and 18 bases lay between the germline ends. The CDR3 spells CASSPDTTQAGNTIYF. CDR3 nucleotides: TGCGCCAGCAGCCCAGACACGACCCAAGCAGGAAACACCATATATTTT.

V gene TRBV27 combines with J gene TRBJ2-5; D gene uncertain. The V gene lost 0 bases and the J gene lost 9 bases, with 14 bases spanning the gap. The CDR3 sequence is 14 residues long. The V gene's germline CDR1 is MNHEY and CDR2 SMNVEV (reference sequence). The CDR3: CASSLSISPTPQYF. The CDR3 DNA reads TGTGCCAGCAGTTTATCGATTTCCCCCACACCCCAGTACTTC.

The rearrangement links TRBV11-3 to TRBJ2-1; D remains ambiguous. Germline V gene lookup returns CDR1 SGHNT and CDR2 YENEEA. The germline V and J ends were trimmed by 1 base and 8 bases, with 12 bases remaining between them. The CDR3 has 14 amino acids. CDR3 nucleotide sequence: TGTGCCAGCAGCTTAGGTAGTAACCGGGATGAGCAGTTCTTC. Translated, it gives CASSLGSNRDEQFF. Together with reference TRBV11-3 and TRBJ2-1, the CDR3 gives the full variable domain: EAGVVQSPRYKIIEKKQPVAFWCNPISGHNTLYWYLQNLGQGPELLIRYENEEAVDDSQLPKDRFSAERLKGVDSTLKIQPAELGDSAVYLCASSLGSNRDEQFFGPGTRLTVL.

The chain recombines TRBV6-1 with TRBJ1-1; D unclear. CDR1 is MNHNS and CDR2 is SASEGT in the germline V gene. V was cut by 7 bases and J by 2 bases, with 11 bases left in between. This CDR3 contains 13 residues. The CDR3 sequence: CASTRSSNTEAFF. In DNA form, the CDR3 reads TGTGCCAGCACCCGGAGTTCTAACACTGAAGCTTTCTTT.

The DNA of the CDR3 is TGTGCCAGCAGCCAAGTTGAGGGTGCGGGAGAAAAACTGTTTTTT. Protein product: CASSQVEGAGEKLFF. The chain employs TRBV14 and TRBJ1-4; D is undetermined. V lost 1 base to trimming and J lost 8 bases, with 14 bases between them. The CDR3 loop spans 15 amino acids. Germline V gene data show CDR1 as SGHDN and CDR2 as FVKESK.

With regard to this clone: This sample also contains other DNA sequences that code for the same CDR3. The chain carries TRBV27 and TRBJ2-7; weak D call: TRBD2 (7 bases). The V and J ends lost 2 bases and 2 bases respectively, with 13 bases between them. Germline CDR1 reads MNHEY; CDR2 reads SMNVEV (reference sequence). The CDR3 sequence is 15 residues long. The CDR3 nucleotides are TGTGCCAGCAGTTTAAGGGGGGGGCTACCCTACGAGCAGTACTTC. It codes for CASSLRGGLPYEQYF.

The J gene is TRBJ1-4, the V gene TRBV6-1; TRBD1 aligns across 7 bases. With 7 bases clipped from V and 4 bases from J, the junction kept 9 bases outside the gene matches. Per the germline V gene, CDR1 is MNHNS and CDR2 is SASEGT. CDR3 length equals 15 residues. CDR3 sequence reads: CASKKPTGFNEKLFF. DNA of the CDR3: TGTGCCAGCAAAAAACCGACAGGGTTTAATGAAAAACTGTTTTTT.

The chain couples TRBV13 to TRBJ1-1; tentatively, D is TRBD1 (6 bases). The CDR3 totals 13 residues. V lost 5 bases and J lost 5, with 12 bases in between. CDR1 is PRHDT and CDR2 is FYEKMQ in the germline V gene (reference sequence). The CDR3, as DNA: TGTGCCAGCAGCCTCGGGGGGCGAACTGAAGCTTTCTTT. Translation: CASSLGGRTEAFF.

In DNA form, the CDR3 reads TGCGCCAGCAGCTCAATGGGGGCCCCTGGGGAGCAGTTCTTC. Translation: CASSSMGAPGEQFF. This rearrangement joins TRBV5-1 to TRBJ2-1; TRBD1 might be the D (6 bases). Germline V gene lookup returns CDR1 SGHRS and CDR2 YFSETQ. V lost 3 bases and J lost 10, with 17 bases in between. The CDR3 consists of 14 residues.

The chain uses TRBV15 and TRBJ2-7, with unresolved D. Trimming pared 6 bases from V and 7 bases from J, leaving 16 bases between. This CDR3 is built from 13 residues. The germline CDR1 and CDR2 sequences are LNHNV and YYDKDF (reference sequence). CDR3 residues: CATSTAEVGEQYF. CDR3 in DNA: TGTGCCACCAGTACCGCAGAGGTCGGAGAGCAGTACTTC.

This chain links TRBV21-1 with TRBJ2-5; TRBD2, the D gene given by the table, was not confirmed from the DNA. TRBV21-1 is a listed pseudogene. The CDR3 is 21 amino acids. The CDR3 DNA sequence: TGTGCCAGCAGCACAAATCCGGGACAGATGACTAGCGGGATAGTGATAGAGACCCAGTACTTC. Protein: CASSTNPGQMTSGIVIETQYF.

V is TRBV23-1 and J is TRBJ2-7; TRBD2 matches at 12 bases. TRBV23-1 carries the ORF label, with uncertain function. CDR3 length: 17 residues. Trimming removed 3 bases from V and 3 bases from J; junction bases left unmatched: 9. As DNA, the CDR3 is TGCGCCAGCAGTCAGCCCACACCGGGACTAGCGGGCTACGAGCAGTACTTC. Protein product: CASSQPTPGLAGYEQYF.

The chain carries TRBV5-1 and TRBJ2-5; TRBD2 might be the D (7 bases). The CDR3 has 14 amino acids. The germline CDR1 and CDR2 sequences are SGHRS and YFSETQ. V was clipped by 2 bases and J by 3 bases, with 11 bases between them. In nucleotides, the CDR3 is TGCGCCAGCAGCTTTAGGGGGGGAGAAGAGACCCAGTACTTC. Translation gives CASSFRGGEETQYF.

CDR3 DNA sequence: TGTGCCAGCGCGGCAGACTCCTACAATGAGCAGTTCTTC. Protein product: CASAADSYNEQFF. The chain couples TRBV6-5 to TRBJ2-1; D gene unclear. This CDR3 has 13 residues. Germline-derived CDR1 and CDR2 are MNHEY and SVGAGI. With 8 bases removed from V and 0 bases from J, the gap between germline ends came to 8 bases.

Details on this clone: Within the sample, other DNA sequences also encode this same CDR3. The rearrangement links TRBV5-1 to TRBJ2-5; unclear D gene. In germline, CDR1 is SGHRS, CDR2 YFSETQ. With 0 bases removed from V and 0 bases from J, the gap between germline ends came to 3 bases. This CDR3 has 13 amino acids. The DNA for the CDR3 is TGCGCCAGCAGCTTGGCGTACCAAGAGACCCAGTACTTC. The encoded protein is CASSLAYQETQYF. Full variable domain (remainder filled in from reference TRBV5-1 and TRBJ2-5): KAGVTQTPRYLIKTRGQQVTLSCSPISGHRSVSWYQQTPGQGLQFLFEYFSETQRNKGNFPGRFSGRQFSNSRSEMNVSTLELGDSALYLCASSLAYQETQYFGPGTRLLVL.

The V and J genes are TRBV6-6 and TRBJ2-5; D remains ambiguous. This CDR3 has 11 residues. CDR1 and CDR2 from the germline V gene are MNHNY and SVGAGI (reference sequence). Trimming left V 6 bases short and J 2 bases short, with 4 bases between. The CDR3 protein is CASSFQETQYF. CDR3 nucleotides: TGTGCCAGCAGCTTTCAAGAGACCCAGTACTTC.

This chain joins TRBV18 and TRBJ1-4; 8 bases are shared with TRBD1. Germline CDR1 and CDR2: KGHSH and LQKENI. V was pared by 3 bases and J by 3 bases, with 3 bases of the junction left unmatched. The CDR3 runs 15 residues. The CDR3 here is CASSPPGQANEKLFF. The CDR3 nucleotides read TGTGCCAGCTCACCTCCGGGACAGGCTAATGAAAAACTGTTTTTT. The full variable domain, its missing parts supplied by reference TRBV18 and TRBJ1-4, is NAGVMQNPRHLVRRRGQEARLRCSPMKGHSHVYWYRQLPEEGLKFMVYLQKENIIDESGMPKERFSAEFPKEGPSILRIQQVVRGDSAAYFCASSPPGQANEKLFFGSGTQLSVL.

This rearrangement joins TRBV12-5 to TRBJ1-3; D not certain. The CDR3 spans 15 residues. From germline, CDR1 is LGHNT and CDR2 FRNRAP. The V and J ends lost 0 bases and 0 bases respectively, with 6 bases between them. The DNA of the CDR3 is TGTGCTAGTGGTTTGGTACGACTCTCTGGAAACACCATATATTTT. Translating it yields CASGLVRLSGNTIYF.

This chain uses TRBV4-2 with TRBJ2-1; 8 bases map to TRBD2. The ends lost 0 bases at V and 9 bases at J; junction bases unmatched: 13. The CDR3 has 17 residues. In germline, CDR1 is LGHNA, CDR2 YNFKEQ. Written as DNA, the CDR3 is TGTGCCAGCAGCCAAGACCGGAGCACCGGGACTAGAATTGAGCAGTTCTTC. This gives the protein CASSQDRSTGTRIEQFF.

This chain uses TRBV6-5 with TRBJ2-1; 9 bases align to TRBD2. J was trimmed by 8 bases and V by 6 bases; bases with no gene match: 11. The CDR3 sequence is 15 residues long. Germline values: CDR1 MNHEY, CDR2 SVGAGI. The CDR3 loop reads CASSLTGTSLHEQFF. DNA of the CDR3: TGTGCCAGCAGCTTAACCGGGACTAGCTTGCATGAGCAGTTCTTC.

The J gene is TRBJ2-5, the V gene TRBV9, with D perhaps matching TRBD1 (8 bases). The J call may be faulty, since TRBJ2-7 better matches the DNA end. CDR1 is SGDLS and CDR2 is YYNGEE in the germline V gene. The CDR3 contains 14 residues. The CDR3 spells CASSDDRGGNEQYF. CDR3 nucleotide sequence: TGTGCCAGCAGCGATGACAGGGGAGGGAACGAGCAGTACTTC.

The gene calls are TRBV6-5 and TRBJ1-4; 8 nucleotides match TRBD1. The V and J ends lost 6 bases and 8 bases, in that order; junction bases with no gene match: 8. Per germline, CDR1 MNHEY and CDR2 SVGAGI. The CDR3 has 14 residues. The CDR3 DNA is TGTGCCAGCAGCCCGGACAGGGTCGGGGAAAAACTGTTTTTT. This gives the protein CASSPDRVGEKLFF.

The chain combines TRBV11-1 with TRBJ1-2, with D possibly being TRBD1 (6 bases). The CDR3 sequence is 12 residues long. V was cut by 5 bases and J by 8 bases, with 12 bases left in between. CDR1 is SGHAT, CDR2 FQDESV, per germline (reference sequence). CDR3 nucleotide sequence: TGTGCCAGCAGCGCCACAGGGCTGGGCTACACCTTC. It specifies CASSATGLGYTF.

The chain has TRBV5-3 and TRBJ2-1, with 9 bases identical to TRBD2. TRBV5-3 is filed as an ORF, its function uncertain. J was trimmed by 0 bases and V by 2 bases; bases with no gene match: 0. The CDR3 extends over 15 amino acids. The DNA of the CDR3 is TGTGCCAGAAGCTTTAGCGGGAGCTCCTACAATGAGCAGTTCTTC. It is translated as CARSFSGSSYNEQFF.